This TCR beta chain was observed in a study of blood T cell repertoires in COVID-19 (dated by TCRdb to the early 2020s). Regarding the research as a whole: Collaborator samples came from the United States, Italy and Spain and covered acute and convalescent phases of COVID-19. The material from the prospective study consisted of cDNA or gDNA derived from T cells, B-cell-depleted T cells, or PBMCs. The repertoires were made available in a free public database intended to serve as a resource for research on the immune response to SARS-CoV-2. The dataset comprised deeply sampled blood TCRbeta repertoires from subjects exposed to, actively infected with, or recovered from COVID-19. Nearly every sample came with metadata listing a de-identified subject ID, COVID-19 status, age in years and sex. HLA class I and class II types, where available, came from metadata supplied by the sample provider rather than from assay-based typing. The samples were drawn from two sources: the first 160 participants of the ongoing ImmuneRACE study, and 1,254 subjects contributed by 6 global collaborators.

General study outcomes and caveats: The amount of clinical and demographic metadata varied by source and participant and was provided uncurated.

In its sample, this clone was seen once. What this receptor recognizes is not known. Base-call qualities are not available, and no considerably larger clone is one nucleotide away. The collaborating institutions used their own protocols to collect whole blood in K2EDTA tubes. For TCRbeta analysis, collaborators shipped samples in one of three forms: frozen whole blood, isolated PBMCs, or DNA extracted from either of those sample types. The immunoSEQ Assay, a bias-controlled multiplex PCR, was used to amplify TCRbeta CDR3 regions from genomic DNA. The original pipeline was this. The number of nucleated cells in each sample was estimated from the amplification of reference gene primers within the assay. Sequence reads were collapsed and filtered to measure the absolute abundance of every unique TCRbeta CDR3 rearrangement. For each sample, productive Simpson clonality was calculated by taking the square root of Simpson's diversity index across productive rearrangements. Here the immuneACCESS table is served through TCRdb, limited to in-frame sequences with V and J called. Missing clones are a known gap in these copies; in checked studies unresolved V genes cover under half, and the rest lacks a known reason. V, J and clone size are taken as reported in that table, and D and trimming were inferred from the DNA itself. Counted in this sample were approximately 130,000 clones; just over 75% of them appeared once. The ten largest clones represent less than 14% of the sample.

The CDR3 goes from the cysteine to the phenylalanine over 15 residues. Left in the record is the CDR3 DNA by itself, 45 bases read in frame from the first base. The germline V gene gives CDR1 as MDHEN and CDR2 as SYDVKM. Trimming removed 4 bases from V and 4 bases from J, leaving 14 bases between the germline ends. Recombination joined TRBV28 with TRBJ2-1, with TRBD1 as a weak D call on 8 bases. The sequenced sample was peripheral blood. The TCR sequence derives from a human donor in a cohort sampled during active COVID-19. The DNA sequence is as follows: TGTGCCAGCAGTTCACAGGGGGGAGGGTACAATGAGCAGTTCTTC. It translates as CASSSQGGGYNEQFF.